This T cell receptor beta chain was sequenced during a study of blood T cell repertoires in COVID-19 (TCRdb year 2020). The study in broad terms: Collaborator samples came from the United States, Italy and Spain and covered acute and convalescent phases of COVID-19. Where HLA class I and class II types were available, the types were taken from metadata supplied by the sample provider, not from assay-based typing. The dataset comprised deeply sampled blood TCRbeta repertoires from subjects exposed to, actively infected with, or recovered from COVID-19. The samples were drawn from the first 160 participants of the ongoing ImmuneRACE study and from over a thousand subjects provided by 6 global collaborators. Nearly every sample came with metadata listing a de-identified subject ID, COVID-19 status, age in years and sex. The prospective study material was composed of cDNA or gDNA derived from T cells, B-cell-depleted T cells, or PBMCs. A freely available public database, intended as a resource for researchers studying the immune response to SARS-CoV-2, is where the repertoires were released.

TCRbeta CDR3 regions were amplified from genomic DNA using the immunoSEQ Assay, a bias-controlled multiplex PCR. For the original study's pipeline: Nucleated cell counts per sample were estimated from amplification of reference gene primers within the assay. To quantify the absolute abundance of each unique TCRbeta CDR3 rearrangement, sequence reads were collapsed and filtered. For each sample, productive Simpson clonality was calculated by taking the square root of Simpson's diversity index across productive rearrangements. TCRdb took over this immuneACCESS table, retaining in-frame rearrangements with V and J assigned. Such tables are incomplete; in checked studies, under half of the missing clones stem from an unresolved V gene, and the remainder is unexplained. V and J calls and clone size follow that table, whereas D and trimming were derived from the DNA. In all, the sample holds a few hundred thousand clones, and around four fifths of those were seen once. Over 4% of the sample lies in the top ten.

One collaborating source in Seattle enrolled patients while the patients were actively infected and followed the patients over time throughout the course of disease. The collaborating institutions used their own protocols to collect whole blood in K2EDTA tubes. For TCRbeta analysis, collaborators shipped samples in one of three forms: frozen whole blood, isolated PBMCs, or DNA extracted from either of those sample types. On the study overall, not on this receptor specifically: Clinical and demographic metadata were provided uncurated, with the amount varying by source and participant.

The germline V gene specifies SGDLS as CDR1 and YYNGEE as CDR2. The V end gives up 4 bases and the J end 4 bases, leaving 6 bases in the junction not matched to a gene. Including cysteine and phenylalanine, the CDR3 has 16 amino acids. Only the CDR3 part of the read is kept: 48 bases, read in frame from the first base. A word on this clone: It lacks a known antigen. Nothing much larger sits one base from this clone, and base qualities are not available.

The material sequenced was peripheral blood. The sequence links TRBV9 to TRBJ2-5, with 14 bases aligning to TRBD2. The TCR was taken from a woman in her sixties or seventies with COVID-19, enrolled during active disease. The sequence in DNA is TGTGCCAGCAGCCCGACTAGCGGGAGGGTGGGAGAGACCCAGTACTTC. Translated, this is CASSPTSGRVGETQYF. With all but the CDR3 taken from the reference TRBV9 and TRBJ2-5 genes, the full variable domain is: DSGVTQTPKHLITATGQRVTLRCSPRSGDLSVYWYQQSLDQGLQFLIQYYNGEERAKGNILERFSAQQFPDLHSELNLSSLELGDSALYFCASSPTSGRVGETQYFGPGTRLLVL.